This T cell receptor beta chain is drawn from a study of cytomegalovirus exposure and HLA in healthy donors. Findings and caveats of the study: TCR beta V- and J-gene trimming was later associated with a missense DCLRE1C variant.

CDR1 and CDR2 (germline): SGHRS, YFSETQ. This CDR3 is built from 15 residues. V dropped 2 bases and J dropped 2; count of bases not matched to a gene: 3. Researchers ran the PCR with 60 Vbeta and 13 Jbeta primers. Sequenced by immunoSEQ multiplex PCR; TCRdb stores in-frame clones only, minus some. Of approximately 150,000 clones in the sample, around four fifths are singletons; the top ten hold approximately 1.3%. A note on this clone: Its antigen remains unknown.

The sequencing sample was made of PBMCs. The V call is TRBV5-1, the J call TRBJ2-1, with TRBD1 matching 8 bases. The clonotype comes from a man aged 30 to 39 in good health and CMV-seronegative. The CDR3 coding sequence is TGCGCCAGCAGCTTACCGGGACAGGCCTACAATGAGCAGTTCTTC. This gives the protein CASSLPGQAYNEQFF.